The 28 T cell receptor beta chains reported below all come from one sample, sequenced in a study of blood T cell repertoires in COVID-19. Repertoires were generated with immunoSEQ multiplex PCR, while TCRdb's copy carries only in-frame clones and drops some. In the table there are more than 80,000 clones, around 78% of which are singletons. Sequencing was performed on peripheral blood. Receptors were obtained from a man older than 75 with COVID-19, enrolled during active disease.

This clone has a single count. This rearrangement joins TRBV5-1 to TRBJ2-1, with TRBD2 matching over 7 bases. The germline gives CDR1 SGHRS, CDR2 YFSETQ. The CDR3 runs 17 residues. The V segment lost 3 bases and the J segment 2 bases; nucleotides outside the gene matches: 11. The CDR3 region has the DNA TGCGCCAGCAGCTCCTCCGGGGGGAGCGGACCCTACAATGAGCAGTTCTTC. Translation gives CASSSSGGSGPYNEQFF. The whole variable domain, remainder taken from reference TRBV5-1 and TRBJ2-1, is KAGVTQTPRYLIKTRGQQVTLSCSPISGHRSVSWYQQTPGQGLQFLFEYFSETQRNKGNFPGRFSGRQFSNSRSEMNVSTLELGDSALYLCASSSSGGSGPYNEQFFGPGTRLTVL.

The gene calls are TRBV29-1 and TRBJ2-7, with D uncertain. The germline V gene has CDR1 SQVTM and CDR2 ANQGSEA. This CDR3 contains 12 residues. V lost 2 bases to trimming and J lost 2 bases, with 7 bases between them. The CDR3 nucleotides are TGCAGCGTTGAAAACAGTCCCTACGAGCAGTACTTC. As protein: CSVENSPYEQYF.

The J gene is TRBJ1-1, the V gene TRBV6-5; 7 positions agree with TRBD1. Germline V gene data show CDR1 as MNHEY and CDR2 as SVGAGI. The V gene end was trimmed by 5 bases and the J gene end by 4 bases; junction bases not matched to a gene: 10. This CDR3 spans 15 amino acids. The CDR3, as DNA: TGTGCCAGCAGTCACCAAAGGGGGCGGGCCACTGAAGCTTTCTTT. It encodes CASSHQRGRATEAFF.

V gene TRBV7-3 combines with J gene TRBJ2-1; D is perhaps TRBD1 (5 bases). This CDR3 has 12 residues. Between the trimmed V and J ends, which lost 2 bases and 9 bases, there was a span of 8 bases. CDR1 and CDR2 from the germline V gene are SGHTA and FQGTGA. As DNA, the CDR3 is TGTGCCAGCAGCTTAGTAGGGGCTGAGCAGTTCTTC. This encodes CASSLVGAEQFF.

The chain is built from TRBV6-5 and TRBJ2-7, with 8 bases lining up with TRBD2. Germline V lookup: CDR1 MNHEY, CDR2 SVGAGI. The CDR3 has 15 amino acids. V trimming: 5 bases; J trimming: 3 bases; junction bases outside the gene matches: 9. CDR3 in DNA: TGTGCCAGCAGTCCCATAAGCGGGAGAGGCTACGAGCAGTACTTC. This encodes CASSPISGRGYEQYF.

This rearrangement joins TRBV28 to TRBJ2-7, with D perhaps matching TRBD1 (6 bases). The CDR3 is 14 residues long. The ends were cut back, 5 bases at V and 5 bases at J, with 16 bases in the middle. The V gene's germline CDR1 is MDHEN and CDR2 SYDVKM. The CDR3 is CASSMVTGSHEQYF. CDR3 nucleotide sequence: TGTGCCAGCAGTATGGTTACAGGGTCCCACGAGCAGTACTTC.

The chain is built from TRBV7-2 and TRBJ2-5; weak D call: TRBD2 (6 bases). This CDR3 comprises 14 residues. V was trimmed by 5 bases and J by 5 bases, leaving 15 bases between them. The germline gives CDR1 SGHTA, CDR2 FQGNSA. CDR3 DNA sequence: TGTGCCAGCAGCCGGGACGGGGGTATGGAGACCCAGTACTTC. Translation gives CASSRDGGMETQYF.

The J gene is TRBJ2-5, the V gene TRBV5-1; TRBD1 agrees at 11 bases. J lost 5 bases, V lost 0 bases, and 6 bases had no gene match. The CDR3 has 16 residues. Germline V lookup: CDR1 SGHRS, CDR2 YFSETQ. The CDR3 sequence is CASSLARDRGFETQYF. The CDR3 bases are TGCGCCAGCAGCTTGGCCCGGGACAGGGGGTTCGAGACCCAGTACTTC.

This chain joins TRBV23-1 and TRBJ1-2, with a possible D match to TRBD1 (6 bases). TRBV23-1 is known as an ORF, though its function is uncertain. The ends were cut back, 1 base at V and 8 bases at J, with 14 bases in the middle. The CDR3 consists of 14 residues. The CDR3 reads CASSQWDTSWGYTF. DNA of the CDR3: TGCGCCAGCAGTCAATGGGACACCAGTTGGGGCTACACCTTC.

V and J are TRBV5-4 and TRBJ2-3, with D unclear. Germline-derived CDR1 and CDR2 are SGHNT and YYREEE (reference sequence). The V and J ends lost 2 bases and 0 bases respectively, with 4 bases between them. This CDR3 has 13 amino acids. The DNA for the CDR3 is TGTGCCAGCAGCTTTCCTAGCACAGATACGCAGTATTTT. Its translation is CASSFPSTDTQYF.

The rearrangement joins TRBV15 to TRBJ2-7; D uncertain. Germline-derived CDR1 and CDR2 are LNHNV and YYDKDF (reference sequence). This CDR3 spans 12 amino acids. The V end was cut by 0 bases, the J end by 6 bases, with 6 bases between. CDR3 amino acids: CATSRDGGEQYF. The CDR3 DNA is TGTGCCACCAGCAGAGACGGTGGCGAGCAGTACTTC.

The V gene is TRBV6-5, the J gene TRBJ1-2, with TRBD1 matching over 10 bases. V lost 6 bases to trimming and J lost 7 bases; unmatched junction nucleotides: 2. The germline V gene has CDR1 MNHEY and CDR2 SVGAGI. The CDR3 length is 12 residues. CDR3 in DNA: TGTGCCAGCAGCCGGGACAGGGGTGGCTACACCTTC. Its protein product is CASSRDRGGYTF.

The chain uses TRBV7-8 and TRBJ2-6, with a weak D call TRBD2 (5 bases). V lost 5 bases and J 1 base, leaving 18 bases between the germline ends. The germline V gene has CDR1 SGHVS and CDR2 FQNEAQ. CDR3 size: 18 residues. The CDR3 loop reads CASSRSRGFFSGANVLTF. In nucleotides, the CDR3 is TGTGCCAGCAGCCGGTCCCGGGGTTTCTTTTCTGGGGCCAACGTCCTGACTTTC.

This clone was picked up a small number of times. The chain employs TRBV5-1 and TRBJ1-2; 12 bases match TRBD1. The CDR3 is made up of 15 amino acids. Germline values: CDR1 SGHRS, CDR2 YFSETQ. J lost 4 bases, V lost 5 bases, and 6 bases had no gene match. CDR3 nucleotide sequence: TGCGCCAGCAGGGCCGGGACAGGGGGCGTCTATGGCTACACCTTC. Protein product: CASRAGTGGVYGYTF.

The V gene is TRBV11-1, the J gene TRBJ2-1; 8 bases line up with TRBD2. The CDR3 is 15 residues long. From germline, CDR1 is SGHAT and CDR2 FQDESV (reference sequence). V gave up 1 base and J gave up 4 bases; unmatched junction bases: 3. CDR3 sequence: CASSLVSGSYNEQFF. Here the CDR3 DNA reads TGTGCCAGCAGCTTAGTGAGCGGGAGTTACAATGAGCAGTTCTTC.

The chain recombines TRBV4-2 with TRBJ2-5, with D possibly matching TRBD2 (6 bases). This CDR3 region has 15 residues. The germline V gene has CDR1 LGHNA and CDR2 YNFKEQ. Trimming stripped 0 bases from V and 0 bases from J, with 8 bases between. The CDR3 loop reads CASSQEERDQETQYF. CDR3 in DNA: TGTGCCAGCAGCCAAGAGGAGCGGGACCAAGAGACCCAGTACTTC.

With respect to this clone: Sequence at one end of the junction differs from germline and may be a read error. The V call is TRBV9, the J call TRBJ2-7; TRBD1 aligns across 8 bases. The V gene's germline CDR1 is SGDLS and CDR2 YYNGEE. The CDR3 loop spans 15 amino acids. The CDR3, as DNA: TGTGCCAGCAACGTAGAGGGTCAGGGGGCTTACGAGCAGTACTTC. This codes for CASNVEGQGAYEQYF.

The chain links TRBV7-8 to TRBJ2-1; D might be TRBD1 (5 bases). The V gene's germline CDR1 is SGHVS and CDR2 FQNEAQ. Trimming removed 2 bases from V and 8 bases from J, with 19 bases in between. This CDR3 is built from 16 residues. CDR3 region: CASSLLQGSIIDEQFF. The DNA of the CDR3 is TGTGCCAGCAGCTTATTGCAGGGTTCCATCATCGATGAGCAGTTCTTC.

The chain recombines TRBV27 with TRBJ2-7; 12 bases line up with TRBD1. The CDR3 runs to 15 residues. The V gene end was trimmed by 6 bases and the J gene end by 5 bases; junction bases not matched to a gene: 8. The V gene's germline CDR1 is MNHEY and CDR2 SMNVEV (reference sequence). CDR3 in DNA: TGTGCCAGCAGCCTCGGGACAGGGGGCTATAACGAGCAGTACTTC. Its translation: CASSLGTGGYNEQYF.

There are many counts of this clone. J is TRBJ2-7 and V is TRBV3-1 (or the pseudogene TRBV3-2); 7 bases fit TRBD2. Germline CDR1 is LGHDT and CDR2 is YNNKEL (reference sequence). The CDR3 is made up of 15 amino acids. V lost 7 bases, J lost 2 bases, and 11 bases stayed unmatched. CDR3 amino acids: CASTPSNLAAYEQYF. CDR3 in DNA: TGTGCCAGCACCCCGTCTAATCTAGCGGCCTACGAGCAGTACTTC.

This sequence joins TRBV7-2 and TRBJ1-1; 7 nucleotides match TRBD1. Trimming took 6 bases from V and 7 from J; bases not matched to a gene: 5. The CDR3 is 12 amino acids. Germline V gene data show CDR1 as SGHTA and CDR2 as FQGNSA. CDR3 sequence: CASRGGQLEAFF. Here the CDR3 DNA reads TGTGCCAGCAGGGGGGGACAGCTTGAAGCTTTCTTT.

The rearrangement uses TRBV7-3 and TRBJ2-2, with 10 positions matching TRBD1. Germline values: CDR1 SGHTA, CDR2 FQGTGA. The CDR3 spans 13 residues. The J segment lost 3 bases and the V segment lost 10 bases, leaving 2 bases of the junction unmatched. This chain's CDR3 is CATGTGDTGELFF. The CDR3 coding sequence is TGTGCCACCGGGACAGGGGACACCGGGGAGCTGTTTTTT.

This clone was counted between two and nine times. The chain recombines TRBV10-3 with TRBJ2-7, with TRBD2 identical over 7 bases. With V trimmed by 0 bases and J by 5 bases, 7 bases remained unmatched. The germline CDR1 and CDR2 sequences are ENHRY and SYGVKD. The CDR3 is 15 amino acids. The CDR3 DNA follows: TGTGCCATCAGTGAGTCGTTAACTAGCGCCCACGAGCAGTACTTC. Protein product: CAISESLTSAHEQYF.

The CDR3 DNA sequence: TGTGCCAGCAGTTTTGACAGAAACTATGGCTACACCTTC. This translates into CASSFDRNYGYTF. The rearrangement uses TRBV12-3 or TRBV12-4 and TRBJ1-2; a weak D match, TRBD1 (5 bases). V gave up 3 bases and J gave up 2 bases, with 7 bases separating them. There are 13 residues in the CDR3.

The CDR3 spells CASSPRRASGEQYF. In DNA, the CDR3 is TGTGCCAGCAGCCCCCGGAGAGCCTCGGGGGAGCAGTACTTC. The V call is TRBV3-1 (or the pseudogene TRBV3-2), the J call TRBJ2-7, with D possibly TRBD2 on 5 matching bases. This CDR3 region has 14 residues. Germline values: CDR1 LGHDT, CDR2 YNNKEL (reference sequence). The V and J ends lost 4 bases and 7 bases respectively, with 17 bases between them.

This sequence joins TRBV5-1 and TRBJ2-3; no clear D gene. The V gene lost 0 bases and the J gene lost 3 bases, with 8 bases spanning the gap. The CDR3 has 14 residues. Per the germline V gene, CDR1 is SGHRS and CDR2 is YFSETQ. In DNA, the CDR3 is TGCGCCAGCAGCTTGGATCCTAGGACAGATACGCAGTATTTT. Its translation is CASSLDPRTDTQYF.

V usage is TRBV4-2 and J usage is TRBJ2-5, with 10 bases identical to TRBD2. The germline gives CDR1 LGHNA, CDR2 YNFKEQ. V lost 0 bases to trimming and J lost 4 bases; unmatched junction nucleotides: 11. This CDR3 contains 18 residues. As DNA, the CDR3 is TGTGCCAGCAGCCAAGATACCTTTCCTAGCGGGAGTAGAGAGACCCAGTACTTC. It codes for CASSQDTFPSGSRETQYF.

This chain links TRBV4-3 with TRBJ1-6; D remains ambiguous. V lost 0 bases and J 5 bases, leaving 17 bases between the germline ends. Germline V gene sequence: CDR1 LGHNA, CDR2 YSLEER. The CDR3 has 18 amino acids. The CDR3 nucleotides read TGCGCCAGCAGCCAAGAACGGCAGGCTCCTTTAAATAATTCACCCCTCCACTTT. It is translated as CASSQERQAPLNNSPLHF.